The source of this T cell receptor beta chain is a study of blood T cells in healthy people across ages. This clonotype was counted between two and nine times. Its antigen is not identified. From germline, CDR1 is ENHRY and CDR2 SYGVKD. Trimming removed 1 base at V and 5 bases at J, with 5 bases between. The CDR3 has 12 amino acids. With a J-beta primer mix and a sample-barcoded 5' primer, a second PCR ran roughly 6 to 11 cycles. Every sample gave at least 2.5 million paired-end reads containing CDR3. One entry per CDR3 protein, called by TCRdb with MiXCR from the 5' RACE reads. In the table there are about 1.5 million distinct CDR3 sequences, roughly 43% of which are singletons. General study findings and limits: Measured against age, TCR beta diversity per million T cells decreased in a roughly linear manner.

The sequence came from a woman aged 18-30 years in good health. What was sequenced was blood. The chain has TRBV10-3 and TRBJ2-5; no clear D. CDR3 in DNA: TGTGCCATCAGTGAGTTTGGGGAGACCCAGTACTTC. Its translation is CAISEFGETQYF.